What follows is one TCR beta chain and its context. Study processing details: How many nucleated cells were present was estimated from reference gene primer amplification. Assay: immunoSEQ multiplex PCR; the TCRdb copy retains only in-frame clones and omits some. That table supplies the V and J calls and clone size; D and trimming were determined from the DNA. The table has roughly 150,000 clones, less than 90% seen once. The data were taken from a study of blood T cell repertoires in COVID-19. The overall study: The United States, Italy and Spain provided the acute and convalescent COVID-19 samples. PBMCs, B-cell-depleted T cells, or T cells provided the cDNA or gDNA that made up the material.

The CDR3 extends over 14 amino acids. V gave up 4 bases and J gave up 9 bases, with 15 bases separating them. CDR1 is SGHTA, CDR2 FQGNSA, per germline. This rearrangement joins TRBV7-2 to TRBJ2-2, with D perhaps matching TRBD2 (5 bases). The sequence derives from a woman in her seventies with acute or convalescent COVID-19. Specimen: peripheral blood. CDR3 nucleotides: TGTGCCAGCAGCTCAACTAGGAGCTACCGGGAGCTGTTTTTT. Translated: CASSSTRSYRELFF. Complete variable domain (other parts from reference TRBV7-2 and TRBJ2-2): GAGVSQSPSNKVTEKGKDVELRCDPISGHTALYWYRQSLGQGLEFLIYFQGNSAPDKSGLPSDRFSAERTGGSVSTLTIQRTQQEDSAVYLCASSSTRSYRELFFGEGSRLTVL.